This T cell receptor (beta chain) was profiled in a study of shared clonotypes between healthy human individuals. It was across several immunoSEQ plates that each subset's genomic DNA was evenly split. Clones were read by immunoSEQ multiplex PCR, and TCRdb kept only the in-frame ones, dropping some. The sample lists about half a million clones, around 73% occurring once. The CDR3 loop spans 16 amino acids. The V end was cut by 0 bases, the J end by 6 bases, with 17 bases between. Germline lookup yields CDR1 LGHNA and CDR2 YNFKEQ. Sequencing was performed on PBMCs. The source of this sequence is a woman aged 40 to 55 in good health. Some clones in this sample may be carry-over from other donors' samples. The chain has TRBV4-2 and TRBJ1-1, with D perhaps matching TRBD1 (6 bases). CDR3 nucleotides: TGTGCCAGCAGCCAAGAACACCCTCTCGCAGGGGCTGAAGCTTTCTTT. This translates into CASSQEHPLAGAEAFF.